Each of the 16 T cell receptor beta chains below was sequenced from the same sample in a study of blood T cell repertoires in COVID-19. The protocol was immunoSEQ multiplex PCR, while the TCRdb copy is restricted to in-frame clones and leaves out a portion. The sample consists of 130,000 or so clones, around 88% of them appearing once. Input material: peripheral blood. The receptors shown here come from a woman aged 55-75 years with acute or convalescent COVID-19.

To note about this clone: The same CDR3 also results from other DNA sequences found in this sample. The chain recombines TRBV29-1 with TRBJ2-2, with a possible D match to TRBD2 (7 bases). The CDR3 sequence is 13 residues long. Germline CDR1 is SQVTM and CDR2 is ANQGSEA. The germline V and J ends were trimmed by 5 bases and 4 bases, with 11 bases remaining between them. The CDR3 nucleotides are TGCAGCGTTCGGGGGGCGGGCACCGGGGAGCTGTTTTTT. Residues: CSVRGAGTGELFF.

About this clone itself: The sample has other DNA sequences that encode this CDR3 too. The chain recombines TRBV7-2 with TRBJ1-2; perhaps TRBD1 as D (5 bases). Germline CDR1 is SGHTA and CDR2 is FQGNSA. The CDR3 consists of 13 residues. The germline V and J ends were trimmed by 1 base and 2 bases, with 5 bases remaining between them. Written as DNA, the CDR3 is TGTGCCAGCAGCTTAGGACAGAACTATGGCTACACCTTC. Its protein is CASSLGQNYGYTF.

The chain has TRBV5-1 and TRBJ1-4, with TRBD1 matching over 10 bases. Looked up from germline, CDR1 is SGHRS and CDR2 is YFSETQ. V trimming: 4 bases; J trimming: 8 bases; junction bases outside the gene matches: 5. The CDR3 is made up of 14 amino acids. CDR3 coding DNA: TGCGCCAGCAGCCCGGGGACAGGGGACGAAAAACTGTTTTTT. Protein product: CASSPGTGDEKLFF.

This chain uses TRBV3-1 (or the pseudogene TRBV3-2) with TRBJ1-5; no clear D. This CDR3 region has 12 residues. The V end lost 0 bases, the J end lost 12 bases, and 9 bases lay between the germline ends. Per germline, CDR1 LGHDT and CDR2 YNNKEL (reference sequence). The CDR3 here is CASSQDRGVQHF. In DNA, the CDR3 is TGTGCCAGCAGCCAAGATCGGGGAGTCCAGCATTTT.

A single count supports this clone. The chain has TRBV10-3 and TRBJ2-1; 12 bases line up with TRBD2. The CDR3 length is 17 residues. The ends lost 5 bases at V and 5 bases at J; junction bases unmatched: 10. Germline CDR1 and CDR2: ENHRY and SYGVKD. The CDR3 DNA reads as TGTGCCATCAGTCCGGGACTAGCGGGCCAAACCAACAATGAGCAGTTCTTC. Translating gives CAISPGLAGQTNNEQFF.

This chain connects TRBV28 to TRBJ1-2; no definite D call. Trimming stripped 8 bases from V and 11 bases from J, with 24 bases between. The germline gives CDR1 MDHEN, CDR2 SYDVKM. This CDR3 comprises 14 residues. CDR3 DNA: TGTGCCAGCTTCGGGGAGGGCAGCCTCTTAAGATACACCTTC. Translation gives CASFGEGSLLRYTF.

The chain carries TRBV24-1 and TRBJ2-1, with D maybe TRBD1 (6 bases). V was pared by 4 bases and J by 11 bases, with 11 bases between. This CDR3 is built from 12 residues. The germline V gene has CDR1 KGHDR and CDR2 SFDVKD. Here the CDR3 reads CATSELDSKQFF. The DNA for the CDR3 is TGTGCCACCAGTGAGTTGGACAGCAAGCAGTTCTTC.

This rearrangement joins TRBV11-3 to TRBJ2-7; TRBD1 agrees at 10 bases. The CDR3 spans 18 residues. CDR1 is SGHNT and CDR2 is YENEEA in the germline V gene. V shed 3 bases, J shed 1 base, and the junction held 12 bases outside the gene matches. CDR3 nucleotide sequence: TGTGCCAGCAGCTTCGGGGACAGGGGAGTTTTCCTATCCTACGAGCAGTACTTC. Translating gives CASSFGDRGVFLSYEQYF.

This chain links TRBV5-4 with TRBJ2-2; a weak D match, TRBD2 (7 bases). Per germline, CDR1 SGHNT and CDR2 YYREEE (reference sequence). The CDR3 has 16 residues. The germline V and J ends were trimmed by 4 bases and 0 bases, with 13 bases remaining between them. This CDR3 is CASSPRGGSNTGELFF. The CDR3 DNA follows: TGTGCCAGCAGCCCTAGGGGGGGTTCGAACACCGGGGAGCTGTTTTTT. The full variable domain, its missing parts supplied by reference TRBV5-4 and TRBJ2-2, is ETGVTQSPTHLIKTRGQQVTLRCSSQSGHNTVSWYQQALGQGPQFIFQYYREEENGRGNFPPRFSGLQFPNYSSELNVNALELDDSALYLCASSPRGGSNTGELFFGEGSRLTVL.

Here the CDR3 reads CASSLEGRDRGNEEDTEAFF. CDR3 nucleotides: TGTGCCAGCAGCTTAGAGGGGAGGGACAGGGGCAACGAGGAGGACACTGAAGCTTTCTTT. The chain uses TRBV11-2 and TRBJ1-1; 10 bases agree with TRBD1. This CDR3 is 20 amino acids long. After removal of 0 bases from V and 3 bases from J, the junction contained 16 bases not matched to a gene. Germline V gives CDR1 SGHAT, CDR2 FQNNGV.

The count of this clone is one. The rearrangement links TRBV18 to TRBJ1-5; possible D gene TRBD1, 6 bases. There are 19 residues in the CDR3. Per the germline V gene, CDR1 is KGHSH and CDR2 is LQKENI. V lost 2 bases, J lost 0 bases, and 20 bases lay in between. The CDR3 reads CASSPENREPFNSNQPQHF. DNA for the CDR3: TGTGCCAGCTCACCAGAGAACAGGGAACCGTTCAATAGCAATCAGCCCCAGCATTTT.

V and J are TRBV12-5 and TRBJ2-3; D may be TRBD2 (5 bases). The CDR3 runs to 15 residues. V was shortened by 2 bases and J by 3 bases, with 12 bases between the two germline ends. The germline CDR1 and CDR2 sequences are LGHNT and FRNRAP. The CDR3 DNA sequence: TGTGCTAGTGGTTTGAACGGGGTTGGAACAGATACGCAGTATTTT. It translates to CASGLNGVGTDTQYF. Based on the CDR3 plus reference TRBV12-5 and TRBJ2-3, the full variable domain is DARVTQTPRHKVTEMGQEVTMRCQPILGHNTVFWYRQTMMQGLELLAYFRNRAPLDDSGMPKDRFSAEMPDATLATLKIQPSEPRDSAVYFCASGLNGVGTDTQYFGPGTRLTVL.

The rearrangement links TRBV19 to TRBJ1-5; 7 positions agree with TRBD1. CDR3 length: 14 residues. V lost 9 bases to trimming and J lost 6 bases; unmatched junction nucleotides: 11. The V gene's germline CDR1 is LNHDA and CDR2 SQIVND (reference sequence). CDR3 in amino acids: CASPPDRRRQPQHF. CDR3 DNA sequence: TGTGCCAGCCCCCCGGACAGGCGGCGTCAGCCCCAGCATTTT.

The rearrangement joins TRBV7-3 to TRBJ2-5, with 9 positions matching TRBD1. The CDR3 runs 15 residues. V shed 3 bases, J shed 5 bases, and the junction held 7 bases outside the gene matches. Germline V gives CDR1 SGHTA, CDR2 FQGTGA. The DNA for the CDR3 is TGTGCCAGCAGCTTGGGGACAGGGTTCTTGGAGACCCAGTACTTC. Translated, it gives CASSLGTGFLETQYF. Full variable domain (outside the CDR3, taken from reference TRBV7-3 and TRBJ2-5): GAGVSQTPSNKVTEKGKYVELRCDPISGHTALYWYRQSLGQGPEFLIYFQGTGAADDSGLPNDRFFAVRPEGSVSTLKIQRTERGDSAVYLCASSLGTGFLETQYFGPGTRLLVL.

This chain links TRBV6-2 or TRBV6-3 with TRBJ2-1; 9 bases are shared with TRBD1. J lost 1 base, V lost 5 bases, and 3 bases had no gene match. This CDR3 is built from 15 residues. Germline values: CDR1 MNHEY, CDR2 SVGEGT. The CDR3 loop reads CASSPDRGSYNEQFF. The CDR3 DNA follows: TGTGCCAGCAGTCCCGACAGGGGGTCCTACAATGAGCAGTTCTTC.

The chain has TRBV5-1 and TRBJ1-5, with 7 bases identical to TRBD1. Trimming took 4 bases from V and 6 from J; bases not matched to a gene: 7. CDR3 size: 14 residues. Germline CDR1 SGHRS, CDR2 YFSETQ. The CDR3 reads CASSLRQGGQPQHF. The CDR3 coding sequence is TGCGCCAGCAGCCTTAGACAGGGCGGTCAGCCCCAGCATTTT. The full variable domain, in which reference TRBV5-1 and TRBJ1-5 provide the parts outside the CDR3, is KAGVTQTPRYLIKTRGQQVTLSCSPISGHRSVSWYQQTPGQGLQFLFEYFSETQRNKGNFPGRFSGRQFSNSRSEMNVSTLELGDSALYLCASSLRQGGQPQHFGDGTRLSIL.